This T cell receptor (beta chain) was retrieved from a study of CD8+ T cells in alopecia areata (dated by TCRdb to 2016 to 2019). Study-wide context: Treated patients were enrolled in an open-label pilot trial of oral tofacitinib at 5 to 10 mg twice daily for moderate-to-severe alopecia areata. Patients received tofacitinib for 6 to 18 months and were then followed off drug for 6 months to check for delayed response and recurrence. High-throughput TCRbeta sequencing was used to examine T cell clonal expansion in alopecia areata in both the C3H/HeJ mouse model and human patients. Clonality in the scalp was compared among normal scalp (n=4), patchy alopecia areata scalp (n=8), and alopecia totalis/universalis scalp (n=8). For the treated patients, the SALT score, which quantifies what percentage of scalp surface area is affected, served as the measure of disease severity. TCRbeta CDR3 regions were amplified by immunoSEQ multiplex PCR using 35 Vbeta forward and 13 Jbeta reverse primers. Patients on tofacitinib were biopsied at baseline and after 4 and 24 weeks of treatment, and several of the patients also had a later scalp biopsy. RNA was extracted with the PAXgene miRNA kit for fixed scalp, the miRNeasy kit for PBMCs, and the RNeasy kit for mouse skin. On the human side, TCRbeta sequencing was run on scalp tissue and on sorted CD4+ and CD8+ peripheral blood T cells from healthy controls and from alopecia areata patients with either patchy or totalis/universalis disease. Here is what the overall study found, with its caveats: Scalp TCR repertoire analysis is complicated because resident alphabeta T cells in normal human skin are also sequenced, whereas mouse skin is dominated by gammadelta T cells. Compared with normal scalp, lesional scalp, particularly in alopecia totalis/universalis, had higher clonality and more expanded CD8+ clones, which suggests antigenic drive. Scalp clonality and the number of expanded CD8+ clones among the top 100 scalp clones were significantly decreased by tofacitinib. During tofacitinib treatment, many expanded lesional clones remained in scalp and blood, and this persistence may partly explain relapse after treatment is stopped. Because the treated cohort was small and included a single nonresponder, larger studies are needed to assess links between baseline CD8+ expansion and response. Shared TCR sequences between patients were less evident than in mice, which may be partly attributable to HLA diversity in the patient population.

Details on this clone: Which antigen it targets is not known. No much larger clonotype is one base removed from it; base qualities were not supplied.

For CDR1 and CDR2, the germline V gene lists SGDLS and YYNGEE. The CDR3 spans 13 residues, from the cysteine through the phenylalanine. Only the CDR3 DNA is retained, 39 bases long and in frame from the first base. V loses 4 bases, J loses 7 bases, and the germline ends lie 15 bases apart. Receptor amplification or capture employed the immunoSEQ multiplex PCR assay. To provide template for TCR sequencing, every sample had RNA extracted and reverse transcribed into cDNA. SuperScript III was used for first-strand cDNA synthesis, primed with a 2:1 mix of oligo-dT and random hexamers. Amplification bias was assessed with a synthetic immune receptor repertoire, and residual bias was removed computationally. The authors' pipeline ran thus. Raw reads were preprocessed to remove errors, and CDR3 was defined according to IMGT conventions as the region from the conserved cysteine to phenylalanine. Clonality was calculated as 1 minus Shannon entropy normalized by log2 of the number of productive unique TCRs. Whether each scalp clone was CD4 or CD8 was inferred by checking scalp TCRbeta sequences against the CD4 and CD8 repertoires from sorted blood. TCRdb mirrors the immuneACCESS table, restricted to in-frame sequences. Some clones are absent from its copies; in checked studies, under half trace to an unresolved V gene, and the reason for the others is unknown. That table supplies the V and J calls and clone size; D and trimming were determined from the DNA. A total of some 200,000 clones appear in this sample, about three fifths of them only once. The top ten clonotypes cover roughly 12% of the sample.

According to the study, the label for this sample's time point signals: around 26 weeks on oral tofacitinib. Reading the label with the study, this specimen's treatment or condition is: oral pan-JAK inhibitor, 5-10 mg twice daily. From alopecia areata patients, peripheral blood was collected along with lesional scalp punch biopsies. PBMCs were isolated by density centrifugation and stained for CD3, CD4 and CD8, and CD4+ and CD8+ T cells were sorted on a FACSAria. This specimen consisted of CD8+ T cells sorted from blood, obtained at week 24, from a patient treated with tofacitinib. The V and J segments used are TRBV9 and TRBJ2-7, with no D gene named confidently. The source of this sequence is a human donor with alopecia areata. The CDR3 protein: CASSPGLGSEQYF. The nucleotides are TGTGCCAGCAGCCCCGGTCTGGGTTCGGAGCAGTACTTC. Where the CDR3 stops, the reference TRBV9 and TRBJ2-7 genes take over; the full variable domain is DSGVTQTPKHLITATGQRVTLRCSPRSGDLSVYWYQQSLDQGLQFLIQYYNGEERAKGNILERFSAQQFPDLHSELNLSSLELGDSALYFCASSPGLGSEQYFGPGTRLTVT.